This T cell receptor (beta chain) was recorded in a study of blood T cells in healthy people across ages (dated by TCRdb to between 2015 and 2017). About the investigation overall: Template switching captured roughly one uniquely barcoded TCR beta cDNA molecule per two T cells in model experiments. The study measured age-related changes in TCR beta repertoire diversity using deep sequencing normalized with unique cDNA molecular identifiers. Four age groups were formed from the donors: young (average approximately 15 years), middle-aged (around 39), aged (about 68) and long-lived (approximately 78). To avoid experimental bias, donors of different ages were spread randomly across the sequencing lanes. Using the same blood draw, the study looked at two additional independent replicas of 1 million unique cDNA reads for two donors, one aged 18 to 30 and the other aged 80 or older. Broad study findings and their caveats: The percentage of naive T cells measured by flow cytometry correlated strongly with observed TCR beta diversity. Donor CMV infection status was unknown, potentially confounding age-related changes in expanded clonotypes. Compared with the aged group, the long-lived group had more naive CD4+ T cells, fewer expanded clones and increased TCR diversity, a pattern suggesting age selection. Estimates of total diversity from one million sequenced T cells were regarded as lower bounds and underestimates. Bulk unsorted PBMC profiling prevented conclusive comparison of naive and antigen-experienced compartments. As age increased, observed TCR beta diversity per million T cells dropped in a roughly linear way, and a significant reduction was already evident by age around 41.

CDR1 and CDR2 (SEHNR, FQNEAQ) derive from the germline V gene (reference sequence). Germline trimming amounts to 1 base on V and 7 bases on J, with 10 as the count of junction bases outside the gene matches. The CDR3 contains 16 residues, cysteine and phenylalanine counted. The read is trimmed to its CDR3 DNA, 48 bases read in frame from base 1. The approximately 40 donors, aged about 6 to 95 years, were systemically healthy Caucasian individuals from Russia. Ten milliliters of peripheral blood were drawn from each donor into EDTA-treated Vacutainer tubes. PBMCs were isolated by Ficoll-Paque density-gradient centrifugation, with at least 6 million obtained per sample. Total RNA was extracted from PBMCs with Trizol reagent, with at least 6 micrograms obtained per sample. For every donor, an aliquot of PBMCs went through flow cytometry to measure the percentages of naive CD45RAhigh/CD27high T cells.

Libraries were built with 5' RACE. TCRdb names Illumina HiSeq 2500 as the instrument used. The second PCR ran for roughly 6 to 11 cycles and used a J-beta primer mix along with a sample-barcoded 5' primer. A template-switch 5' adaptor carrying 12 random nucleotides introduced a unique molecular identifier onto each TCR beta cDNA molecule. Each sample yielded at least 3 million CDR3-containing paired-end reads. First-strand cDNA synthesis was performed from all RNA using the Mint cDNA synthesis kit, with priming by a TRBC-specific oligonucleotide. All cDNA was treated with uracil-DNA glycosylase and then went through a first 18-cycle PCR with the universal primers M1SS and BC2_uni_R. The study's processing was this. For normalization, 1 million high-quality reads, each with a distinct molecular identifier, were randomly selected from each sample. Reads sharing molecular identifiers were discarded rather than binned into consensus sequences. MiTCR, with a Q25 quality threshold and the strictest error-elimination algorithm, was used for CDR3 identification, clonotype clustering and error correction. A nonparametric unseen species model with Euler transformation was used to estimate a lower bound on total TCR beta diversity. TCRdb ran its own pipeline on the public reads, namely fastp trimming at Q25 and MiXCR clone calling, and kept in-frame beta chains. Each CDR3 protein gets just one entry, which takes the most common genes and DNA from the rows behind it. These V and J calls rely on TCRdb rather than the paper's analysis. Here the sample has about 580,000 distinct CDR3 sequences; about 45% occur a single time. The top ten clonotypes cover around 24% of the sample.

Worth noting for this clonotype: Its antigen specificity is not known. Base qualities are not recorded, but no much larger clone differs from it by a single base.

The chain is made from TRBV7-9 and TRBJ2-1; 7 junctional bases match TRBD2. Material: blood. The receptor comes from a man aged 80 or over in good health. The CDR3: CASSLGGGTRANEQFF. The sequenced DNA is TGTGCCAGCAGCTTAGGGGGGGGGACCCGAGCGAATGAGCAGTTCTTC.